These 2 T cell receptor beta chains were sequenced from one sample in a study of beta chain features in type 1 diabetes. Findings of the study overall: Shorter TCRB CDR3s, moderately but significantly so, were found in Type 1 diabetes patients in all four CD4+ subsets.

Their cognate antigens are unknown. All of the isolated RNA was reverse transcribed, so expressed TCRB transcripts were sequenced. The assay was immunoSEQ multiplex PCR, and TCRdb's table has in-frame clones only and misses some. The table shows approximately 600,000 clones, with 12% occurring only once. The sample comprised naive CD4+ T cells from blood. The receptors come from a young man with type 1 diabetes.

V usage is TRBV29-1 and J usage is TRBJ1-1; 12 bases align to TRBD1. CDR1 and CDR2 from the germline V gene are SQVTM and ANQGSEA. V shed 4 bases and J 5 bases; nucleotides not matched to a gene: 8. This CDR3 contains 15 residues. The CDR3 loop reads CSVAGQGARRTEAFF. DNA of the CDR3: TGCAGCGTTGCGGGACAGGGGGCTAGGAGAACTGAAGCTTTCTTT.

This clone appeared a few times. This chain uses TRBV10-3 with TRBJ2-4; no definite D call. V was trimmed by 1 base and J by 5 bases, leaving 9 bases between them. There are 14 residues in the CDR3. Germline V gives CDR1 ENHRY, CDR2 SYGVKD. The DNA of the CDR3 is TGTGCCATCAGTGAGTTAGCAGGACAAAACATTCAGTACTTC. Encoded protein: CAISELAGQNIQYF.